Below, 3 T cell receptor beta chains from the same sample are listed, as sequenced in a study of breast tumors, draining lymph nodes, adjacent tissues. TCRdb reprocessed the multiplex PCR reads with MiXCR, giving one entry per CDR3 protein. Of about 180,000 distinct CDR3 sequences detected, around a third appear once; the ten largest clones hold roughly 4.3%. The lymph nodes were axillary draining lymph nodes from breast cancer patients. Sequenced sample: axillary lymph node tissue. The receptors here all came from a female donor with breast cancer. Some clones in this sample may be carry-over from other donors' samples.

This rearrangement joins TRBV20-1 to TRBJ2-4; a possible D gene is TRBD2 (6 bases). This CDR3 has 17 amino acids. V was clipped by 3 bases and J by 3 bases, with 21 bases between them. Germline CDR1 and CDR2: DFQATT and SNEGSKA (reference sequence). As DNA, the CDR3 is TGCAGTGCTAGTGTGGGGGGAGAGGGACGGGGCAAAAACATTCAGTACTTC. Its translation: CSASVGGEGRGKNIQYF.

Worth noting for this clonotype: A much larger clone sits a single nucleotide away, making a read error possible. The rearrangement links TRBV19 to TRBJ2-7; D gene unclear. The germline gives CDR1 LNHDA, CDR2 SQIVND (reference sequence). The CDR3 extends over 13 amino acids. Trimming cost V 1 base and J 6 bases, with 10 bases left between them. This CDR3 is CASSIVSGCEQYF. The CDR3 coding sequence is TGTGCCAGTAGTATAGTCTCAGGCTGCGAGCAGTACTTC. The full variable domain, with the rest looked up from reference TRBV19 and TRBJ2-7, is DGGITQSPKYLFRKEGQNVTLSCEQNLNHDAMYWYRQDPGQGLRLIYYSQIVNDFQKGDIAEGYSVSREKKESFPLTVTSAQKNPTAFYLCASSIVSGCEQYFGPGTRLTVT.

In regard to this clonotype: With a much larger clone just one base away, this may be a read error. The chain combines TRBV3-1 with TRBJ1-6, with 7 bases lining up with TRBD1. The CDR3 has 14 amino acids. Germline CDR1 LGHDT, CDR2 YNNKEL (reference sequence). CDR3 nucleotides: TGTGCCAGCAGCCCGGGACAGAATAATTCACCCCACCACTTT. It is translated as CASSPGQNNSPHHF.